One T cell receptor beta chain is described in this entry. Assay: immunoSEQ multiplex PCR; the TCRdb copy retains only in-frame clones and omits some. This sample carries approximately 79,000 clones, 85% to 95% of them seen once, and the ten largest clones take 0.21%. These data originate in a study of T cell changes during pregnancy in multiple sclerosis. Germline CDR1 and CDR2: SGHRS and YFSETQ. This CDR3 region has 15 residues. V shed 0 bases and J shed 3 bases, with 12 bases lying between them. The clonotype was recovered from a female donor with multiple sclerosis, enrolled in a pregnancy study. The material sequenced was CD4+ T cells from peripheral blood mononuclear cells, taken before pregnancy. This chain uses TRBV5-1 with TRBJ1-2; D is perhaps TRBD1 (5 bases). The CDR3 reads CASSLVSGVDYGYTF. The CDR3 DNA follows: TGCGCCAGCAGCTTGGTCTCGGGGGTGGACTATGGCTACACCTTC. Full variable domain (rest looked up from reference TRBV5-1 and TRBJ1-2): KAGVTQTPRYLIKTRGQQVTLSCSPISGHRSVSWYQQTPGQGLQFLFEYFSETQRNKGNFPGRFSGRQFSNSRSEMNVSTLELGDSALYLCASSLVSGVDYGYTFGSGTRLTVV.